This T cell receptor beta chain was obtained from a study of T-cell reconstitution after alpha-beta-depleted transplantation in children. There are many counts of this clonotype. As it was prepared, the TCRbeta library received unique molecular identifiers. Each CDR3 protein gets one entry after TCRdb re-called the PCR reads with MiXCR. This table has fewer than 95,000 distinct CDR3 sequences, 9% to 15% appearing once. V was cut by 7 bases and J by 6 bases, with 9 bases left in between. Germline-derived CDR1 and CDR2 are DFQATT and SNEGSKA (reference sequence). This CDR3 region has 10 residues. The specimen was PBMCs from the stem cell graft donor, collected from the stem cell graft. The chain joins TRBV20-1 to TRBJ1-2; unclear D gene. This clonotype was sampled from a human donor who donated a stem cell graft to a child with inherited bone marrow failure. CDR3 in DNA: TGCAGTGGGGTCGTGGATGGCTACACCTTC. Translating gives CSGVVDGYTF.